Listed here is a single T cell receptor (beta chain). Germline-derived CDR1 and CDR2 are DFQATT and SNEGSKA (reference sequence). The CDR3 runs 16 residues. V trimming: 0 bases; J trimming: 5 bases; junction bases outside the gene matches: 6. TCRdb reanalysed the 5' RACE reads using MiXCR and keeps one entry per CDR3 protein. The sample shows 60,000 to 85,000 distinct CDR3 sequences, about 5% of them seen only once. The sample originates from a study of neurological immune-mediated disorders. The sequencing input was PBMCs. The chain recombines TRBV20-1 with TRBJ2-1, with TRBD2 matching 11 bases. The TCR comes from a woman in her seventies with multiple sclerosis. Here the CDR3 reads CSARDVASGRHNEQFF. CDR3 in DNA: TGCAGTGCTAGAGATGTGGCTAGCGGGAGGCACAATGAGCAGTTCTTC.